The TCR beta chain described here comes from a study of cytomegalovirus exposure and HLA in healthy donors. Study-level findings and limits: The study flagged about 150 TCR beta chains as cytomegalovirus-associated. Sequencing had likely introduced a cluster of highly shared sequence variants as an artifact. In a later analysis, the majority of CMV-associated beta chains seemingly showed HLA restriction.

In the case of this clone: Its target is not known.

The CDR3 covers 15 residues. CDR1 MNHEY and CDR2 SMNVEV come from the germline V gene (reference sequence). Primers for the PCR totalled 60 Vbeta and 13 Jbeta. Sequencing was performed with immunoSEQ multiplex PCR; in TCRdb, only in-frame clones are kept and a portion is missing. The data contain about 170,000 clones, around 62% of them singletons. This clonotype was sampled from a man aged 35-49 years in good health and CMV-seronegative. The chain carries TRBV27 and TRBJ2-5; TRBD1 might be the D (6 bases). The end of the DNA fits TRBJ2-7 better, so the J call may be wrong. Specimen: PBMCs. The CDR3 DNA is TGTGCCAGCAGTCCTTTCACAGGGCCCGGGGCCGAGCAGTACTTC. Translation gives CASSPFTGPGAEQYF.